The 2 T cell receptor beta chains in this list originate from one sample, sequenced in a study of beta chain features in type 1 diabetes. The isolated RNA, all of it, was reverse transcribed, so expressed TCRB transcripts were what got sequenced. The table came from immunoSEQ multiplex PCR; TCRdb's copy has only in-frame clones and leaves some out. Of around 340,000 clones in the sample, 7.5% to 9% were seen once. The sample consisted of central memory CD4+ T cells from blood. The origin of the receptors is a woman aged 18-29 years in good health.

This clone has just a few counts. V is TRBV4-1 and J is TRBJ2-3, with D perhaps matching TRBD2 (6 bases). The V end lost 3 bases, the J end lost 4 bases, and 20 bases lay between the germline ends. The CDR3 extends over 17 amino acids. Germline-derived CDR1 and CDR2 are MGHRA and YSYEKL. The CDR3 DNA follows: TGCGCCAGCAGCCACCCCCGGGACGGGAGTAAGGCAGATACGCAGTATTTT. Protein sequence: CASSHPRDGSKADTQYF.

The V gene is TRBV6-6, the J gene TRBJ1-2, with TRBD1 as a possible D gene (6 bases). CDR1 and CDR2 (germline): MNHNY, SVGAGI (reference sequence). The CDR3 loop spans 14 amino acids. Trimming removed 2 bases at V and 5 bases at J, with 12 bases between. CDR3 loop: CASSYGGRGYGYTF. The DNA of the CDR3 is TGTGCCAGCAGTTACGGTGGCAGGGGATATGGCTACACCTTC.